The clone carrying this TCR beta chain appeared many times. TCRdb fed the 5' RACE reads into MiXCR, producing one record per CDR3 protein. The sample includes around 97,000 distinct CDR3 sequences, 10% to 13% of them seen just once. This sample was taken from a study of neurological immune-mediated disorders. Time point given: longitudinal time-point 3. The CDR3 runs to 13 residues. V lost 7 bases, J lost 6 bases, and 6 bases stayed unmatched. The germline V gene has CDR1 SGHTA and CDR2 FQGTGA. The TCR comes from a female donor with HTLV-1-associated myelopathy (HAM/TSP). The specimen was PBMCs. The V gene is TRBV7-3, the J gene TRBJ1-1; 9 bases align to TRBD1. CDR3 loop: CASTSRQGAEAFF. The DNA of the CDR3 is TGTGCCAGCACCTCTCGACAGGGGGCTGAAGCTTTCTTT.